The text below deals with one TCR beta chain. The antigen is unknown. Time point reported: persistent/refractory GD, antithyroid drugs over 5 years with positive TRAb. PBMC-derived RNA was used for the TCR library. Staff drew around 10 milliliters of peripheral blood into EDTA tubes. This record comes from a study of regulatory T cells in long-lasting Graves disease. Study-wide background: To qualify as persistent, Graves' disease required over 5 years of antithyroid drugs with positive TSH receptor antibodies.

V was cut by 2 bases and J by 0 bases, with 14 bases left in between. Germline lookup yields CDR1 SGDLS and CDR2 YYNGEE. CDR3 size: 17 residues. Study outcomes and limitations: With persistent disease, TRBV28, TRBJ1-2 and TRBJ2-5 were the favored segments. Among the persistent patients, fewer than 3,500 public clonotypes were shared, more than the 950 to 1,000 shared among new patients.

Building the TCR beta libraries relied on iRepertoire HTBI primers, and CDR3 regions underwent Arm-PCR. Each CDR3 protein gets one entry after TCRdb re-called the multiplex PCR reads with MiXCR. The repertoire consists of 400,000 or so distinct CDR3 sequences, with roughly a quarter occurring once and the leading ten covering 26%. The sequences come from peripheral blood mononuclear cells (PBMCs), collected when the disease was refractory, from a patient treated with antithyroid drugs. The TCR sequence derives from a female donor with Graves disease. V is TRBV9 and J is TRBJ2-2; the D gene is possibly TRBD1 (5 bases). As DNA, the CDR3 is TGTGCCAGCAGCGTCTGGGGCGGTGGGGCGAACACCGGGGAGCTGTTTTTT. Translated: CASSVWGGGANTGELFF.